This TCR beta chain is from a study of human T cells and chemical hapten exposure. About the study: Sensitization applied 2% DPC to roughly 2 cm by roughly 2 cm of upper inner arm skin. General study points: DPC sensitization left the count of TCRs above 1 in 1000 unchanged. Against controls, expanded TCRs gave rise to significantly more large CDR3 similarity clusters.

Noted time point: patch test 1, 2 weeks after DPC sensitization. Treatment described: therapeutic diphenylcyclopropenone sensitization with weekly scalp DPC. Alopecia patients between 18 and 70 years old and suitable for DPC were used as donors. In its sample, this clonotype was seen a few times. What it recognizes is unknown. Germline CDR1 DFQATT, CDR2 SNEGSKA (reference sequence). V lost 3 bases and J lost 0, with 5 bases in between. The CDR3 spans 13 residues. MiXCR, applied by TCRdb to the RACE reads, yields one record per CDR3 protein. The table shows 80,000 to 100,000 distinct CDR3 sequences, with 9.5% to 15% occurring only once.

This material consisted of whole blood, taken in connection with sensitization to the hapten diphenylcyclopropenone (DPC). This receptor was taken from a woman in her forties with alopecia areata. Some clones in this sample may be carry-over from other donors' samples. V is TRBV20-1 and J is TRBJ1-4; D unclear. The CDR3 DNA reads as TGCAGTGCTAGTAGGACAACTAATGAAAAACTGTTTTTT. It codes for CSASRTTNEKLFF.